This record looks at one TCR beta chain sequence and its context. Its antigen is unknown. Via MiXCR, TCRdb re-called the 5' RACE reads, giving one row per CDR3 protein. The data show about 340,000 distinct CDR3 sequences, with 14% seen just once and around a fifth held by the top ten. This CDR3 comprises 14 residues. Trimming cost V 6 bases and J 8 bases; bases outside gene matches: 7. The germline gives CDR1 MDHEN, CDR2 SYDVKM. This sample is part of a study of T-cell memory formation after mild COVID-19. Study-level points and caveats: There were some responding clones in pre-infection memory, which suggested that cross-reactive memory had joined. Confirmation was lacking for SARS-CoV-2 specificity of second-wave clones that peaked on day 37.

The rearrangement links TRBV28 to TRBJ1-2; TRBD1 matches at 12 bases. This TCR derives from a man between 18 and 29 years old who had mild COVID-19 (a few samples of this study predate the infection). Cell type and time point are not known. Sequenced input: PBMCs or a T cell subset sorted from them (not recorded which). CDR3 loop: CASRSGQGAIGYTF. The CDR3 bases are TGTGCCAGCAGGTCGGGACAGGGGGCCATAGGCTACACCTTC.